The sequence of this T cell receptor beta chain was determined in a study of cytomegalovirus exposure and HLA in healthy donors. The PCR used 60 Vbeta and 13 Jbeta primers. Sequencing was performed with immunoSEQ multiplex PCR; in TCRdb, only in-frame clones are kept and a portion is missing. The repertoire holds 110,000 to 150,000 clones, with roughly 80% as singletons. At sampling all donors were nominally healthy, likely with unrecorded immune exposures. Germline-derived CDR1 and CDR2 are MNHNY and SVGAGI (reference sequence). Trimming cost V 3 bases and J 6 bases; bases outside gene matches: 6. CDR3 length equals 14 residues.

The V gene is TRBV6-6, the J gene TRBJ1-1, with TRBD1 matching over 8 bases. Sequenced sample: PBMCs. The sequence derives from a woman aged 45-60 years in good health and CMV-seropositive. Here the CDR3 reads CASSYSTGDPEAFF. The CDR3 nucleotides read TGTGCCAGCAGTTATTCGACAGGGGACCCTGAAGCTTTCTTT.